This TCR beta chain was retrieved from a study of blood T cell repertoires in COVID-19. Study summary: The origin of the acute and convalescent COVID-19 samples was the United States, Italy and Spain. T cells, B-cell-depleted T cells, or PBMCs provided the cDNA or gDNA that served as material.

From germline, CDR1 is SEHNR and CDR2 FQNEAQ (reference sequence). The CDR3 consists of 18 residues. V trimming: 1 base; J trimming: 5 bases; junction bases outside the gene matches: 10. How the authors handled the data: Nucleated cell counts were estimated from reference gene primer amplification. Libraries were prepared by immunoSEQ multiplex PCR; TCRdb keeps only in-frame clonotypes and omits some of them. Clone size and the V and J calls come from that table; the DNA yielded D and trimming. The sample has around 110,000 clones; over 80% are singletons. This chain links TRBV7-9 with TRBJ2-6; 8 bases are shared with TRBD2. The specimen was peripheral blood. The origin of this receptor is a man aged 30-40 years with acute or convalescent COVID-19. The CDR3 DNA follows: TGTGCCAGCAGCTTAGGAGTCGGGGGGGCCCGCAGGGCCAACGTCCTGACTTTC. Its protein is CASSLGVGGARRANVLTF.